The present T cell receptor (beta chain) was sequenced within a study of T cells after yellow fever vaccination. Only a few counts were recorded for this clonotype. Its antigen remains unidentified. Study-wide findings and caveats: Contamination of FACS-sorted repertoires by abundant clonotypes from the bulk population could occur.

They built TCR cDNA with 5'RACE template switching, a step that put in a universal primer site and UMIs. MiXCR, applied by TCRdb to the 5' RACE reads, yields one record per CDR3 protein. Of a few hundred thousand distinct CDR3 sequences listed, 17% are singletons. The TCR originated in a man between 18 and 35 years old who received the YFV17D yellow fever vaccine. The sequencing used PBMCs, collected 5 days after the first yellow fever vaccination.

The CDR3: CASSQELYRNTIYF. DNA for the CDR3: TGCGCCAGCAGCCAAGAATTATATCGAAACACCATATATTTT. The chain has TRBV4-1 and TRBJ1-3; D is undetermined. Germline lookup yields CDR1 MGHRA and CDR2 YSYEKL. Trimming shortened V by 0 bases and J by 5 bases, and 8 bases separated the two germline ends. The CDR3 loop spans 14 amino acids.